The 14 T cell receptor beta chains reported below all come from one sample, sequenced in a study of response to subunit inactivated influenza vaccine. Each CDR3 protein is one row after TCRdb ran MiXCR on the RT-PCR reads. The table includes hundreds of thousands of distinct CDR3 sequences, approximately 11% detected once. These sequences were also reported in another study, on T cells expressing NK-cell markers. That source reports: The TCR beta cDNA came from 5'RACE template switching with UMIs.

The source was PBMCs from blood, collected on the day of vaccination. These receptors originate from a man aged 45-65 years who received an inactivated influenza vaccine.

The rearrangement uses TRBV18 and TRBJ1-2, with unresolved D. With 2 bases removed from V and 8 bases from J, the gap between germline ends came to 12 bases. The CDR3 is made up of 13 amino acids. Germline CDR1 KGHSH, CDR2 LQKENI. The CDR3 loop reads CASSPEQREGYTF. The CDR3 DNA reads as TGTGCCAGCTCACCAGAACAGCGGGAGGGCTACACCTTC.

This clonotype has only a few counts. This chain joins TRBV20-1 and TRBJ2-3; no reliable D call. The germline V gene has CDR1 DFQATT and CDR2 SNEGSKA (reference sequence). Trimming stripped 3 bases from V and 3 bases from J, with 13 bases between. The CDR3 is 14 amino acids. This CDR3 reads CSARAVGLTDTQYF. CDR3 DNA: TGCAGTGCTAGGGCCGTAGGGTTAACAGATACGCAGTATTTT.

Concerning this clonotype itself: A read error may explain this, as a much larger clone is one base away. This sequence joins TRBV12-3 or TRBV12-4 and TRBJ1-1; D is uncertain. This CDR3 is 14 amino acids long. In DNA form, the CDR3 reads TGTGCCAGCAGTTTAGGGGTCCCGAACACTAAAGCTTTCTTT. Translation gives CASSLGVPNTKAFF.

This clonotype was counted at least ten times. The V and J genes are TRBV7-2 and TRBJ1-2, with no clear D. The V gene's germline CDR1 is SGHTA and CDR2 FQGNSA. This CDR3 spans 14 amino acids. V lost 2 bases and J lost 4, with 11 bases in between. CDR3 amino acids: CASSLPPAIYGYTF. CDR3 DNA sequence: TGTGCCAGCAGCTTACCGCCGGCCATCTATGGCTACACCTTC.

This clonotype was seen ten or more times. The chain has TRBV10-3 and TRBJ2-1; 12 nucleotides agree with TRBD2. The CDR3 runs to 21 residues. Per the germline V gene, CDR1 is ENHRY and CDR2 is SYGVKD. The V and J ends lost 3 bases and 7 bases, in that order; junction bases with no gene match: 22. For the CDR3, the DNA is TGTGCCATCAGTGACCACCTGGCTGGAGTTAATGGACTAGCGGGGCAAAATGAGCAGTTCTTC. This codes for CAISDHLAGVNGLAGQNEQFF.

This clonotype was observed at least ten times. The J gene is TRBJ1-5, the V gene TRBV15, with D perhaps matching TRBD1 (5 bases). Per the germline V gene, CDR1 is LNHNV and CDR2 is YYDKDF (reference sequence). Trimming stripped 0 bases from V and 3 bases from J, with 15 bases between. The CDR3 is made up of 17 amino acids. CDR3 in amino acids: CATSRDRPGRTNQPQHF. CDR3 DNA: TGTGCCACCAGCAGAGATAGGCCAGGGAGAACCAATCAGCCCCAGCATTTT.

Only a few counts were recorded for this clonotype. V usage is TRBV5-1 and J usage is TRBJ2-1, with 7 bases fitting TRBD2. V dropped 0 bases and J dropped 0; count of bases not matched to a gene: 6. The CDR3 contains 17 residues. From germline, CDR1 is SGHRS and CDR2 YFSETQ. CDR3 DNA: TGCGCCAGCAGCTTGGGAGCGGGGTTTAGCTCCTACAATGAGCAGTTCTTC. It encodes CASSLGAGFSSYNEQFF.

This clonotype was picked up a small number of times. The chain recombines TRBV20-1 with TRBJ1-6; 9 nucleotides match TRBD1. The CDR3 spans 16 residues. The J segment lost 9 bases and the V segment lost 6 bases, leaving 15 bases of the junction unmatched. Germline CDR1 and CDR2: DFQATT and SNEGSKA (reference sequence). CDR3 bases: TGCAGTGCAACCCGTGGGACAGGGCTTGAGAGTTCACCCCTCCACTTT. Its protein product is CSATRGTGLESSPLHF.

The genes are TRBV28 and TRBJ2-1, with 12 bases lining up with TRBD2. V was clipped by 0 bases and J by 4 bases; unmatched bases: 10. The V gene's germline CDR1 is MDHEN and CDR2 SYDVKM. This CDR3 contains 19 residues. The CDR3 DNA reads TGTGCCAGCAGTTTATGGTCGGGACTAGCGGGCGAGACGTACAATGAGCAGTTCTTC. Protein sequence: CASSLWSGLAGETYNEQFF.

This rearrangement joins TRBV29-1 to TRBJ2-5; D is ambiguous. The CDR3 loop spans 10 amino acids. Looked up from germline, CDR1 is SQVTM and CDR2 is ANQGSEA. V gave up 4 bases and J gave up 3 bases, with 3 bases separating them. The CDR3 DNA is TGCAGCGTTGGGGAAGAGACCCAGTACTTC. Translated, it gives CSVGEETQYF. The whole variable domain, remainder taken from reference TRBV29-1 and TRBJ2-5, is SAVISQKPSRDICQRGTSLTIQCQVDSQVTMMFWYRQQPGQSLTLIATANQGSEATYESGFVIDKFPISRPNLTFSTLTVSNMSPEDSSIYLCSVGEETQYFGPGTRLLVL.

This clonotype was observed a few times. V is TRBV6-5 and J is TRBJ2-5; the D gene is possibly TRBD1 (6 bases). The V end was cut by 0 bases, the J end by 5 bases, with 10 bases between. Per the germline V gene, CDR1 is MNHEY and CDR2 is SVGAGI. The CDR3 totals 14 residues. The CDR3 loop is CASSYSDRLETQYF. CDR3 coding DNA: TGTGCCAGCAGTTACTCCGACAGGTTGGAGACCCAGTACTTC.

The rearrangement uses TRBV30 and TRBJ1-4; TRBD1 matches at 7 bases. This CDR3 region has 15 residues. Germline values: CDR1 GTSNPN, CDR2 SVGIG (reference sequence). Trimming took 2 bases from V and 4 from J; bases not matched to a gene: 7. CDR3 DNA sequence: TGTGCCTGGAGTCCACTGGGACAGAATAATGAAAAACTGTTTTTT. It is translated as CAWSPLGQNNEKLFF.

This clonotype was found many times. The chain joins TRBV27 to TRBJ2-7; 9 bases align to TRBD1. CDR3 length equals 13 residues. J was trimmed by 7 bases and V by 4 bases; bases with no gene match: 5. Per germline, CDR1 MNHEY and CDR2 SMNVEV (reference sequence). The CDR3 protein is CASSSTGGSEQYF. CDR3 sequence (DNA): TGTGCCAGCAGTTCGACAGGGGGAAGTGAGCAGTACTTC.

This clonotype was counted at least ten times. The rearrangement links TRBV3-1 to TRBJ2-2, with a weak D call TRBD2 (6 bases). CDR1 and CDR2 from the germline V gene are LGHDT and YNNKEL (reference sequence). This CDR3 has 16 residues. Trimming cost V 0 bases and J 6 bases, with 14 bases left between them. The CDR3 here is CASSQEWGREAGELFF. The CDR3 DNA reads TGTGCCAGCAGCCAAGAATGGGGTAGGGAGGCCGGGGAGCTGTTTTTT.